This T cell receptor beta chain was sequenced for a study of T cell responses to AZD1222 COVID-19 vaccine. Overall study findings and caveats: Baseline serology detected seropositivity in only a handful of AZD1222 recipients.

As for this clone: Antigen unknown.

Measured with immunoSEQ multiplex PCR; TCRdb has only the in-frame clones, and not every one. Of 90,000 to 150,000 clones detected, approximately 90% appear once; the ten largest clones hold 6% to 8%. The sequence derives from an adult who received the AZD1222 COVID-19 vaccine. The source material was peripheral blood, sampled 28 days after the second AZD1222 dose.

CDR3 DNA: TGTGCCAGCAGCCCGGGACAGGGGGCTATGAAACTGTTTTTT. Translated, it gives CASSPGQGAMKLFF. The chain is built from TRBV28 and TRBJ1-4; 12 bases are a match to TRBD1. V was clipped by 6 bases and J by 11 bases; unmatched bases: 7. Germline CDR1 MDHEN, CDR2 SYDVKM. The CDR3 loop spans 14 amino acids.